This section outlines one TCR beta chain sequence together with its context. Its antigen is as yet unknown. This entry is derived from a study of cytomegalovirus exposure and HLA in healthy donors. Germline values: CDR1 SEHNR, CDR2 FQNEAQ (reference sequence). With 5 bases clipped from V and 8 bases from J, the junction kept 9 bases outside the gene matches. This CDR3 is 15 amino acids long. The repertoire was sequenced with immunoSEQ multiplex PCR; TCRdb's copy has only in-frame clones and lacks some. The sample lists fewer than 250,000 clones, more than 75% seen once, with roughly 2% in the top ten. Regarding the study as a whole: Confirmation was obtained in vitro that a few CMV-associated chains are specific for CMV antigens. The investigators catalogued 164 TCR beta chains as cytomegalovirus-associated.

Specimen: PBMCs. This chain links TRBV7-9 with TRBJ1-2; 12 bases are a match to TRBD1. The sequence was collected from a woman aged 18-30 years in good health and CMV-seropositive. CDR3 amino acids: CASSLPGQGAGGYTF. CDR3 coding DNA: TGTGCCAGCAGCCTTCCGGGACAGGGGGCAGGAGGCTACACCTTC. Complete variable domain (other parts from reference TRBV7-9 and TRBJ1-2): DTGVSQNPRHKITKRGQNVTFRCDPISEHNRLYWYRQTLGQGPEFLTYFQNEAQLEKSRLLSDRFSAERPKGSFSTLEIQRTEQGDSAMYLCASSLPGQGAGGYTFGSGTRLTVV.